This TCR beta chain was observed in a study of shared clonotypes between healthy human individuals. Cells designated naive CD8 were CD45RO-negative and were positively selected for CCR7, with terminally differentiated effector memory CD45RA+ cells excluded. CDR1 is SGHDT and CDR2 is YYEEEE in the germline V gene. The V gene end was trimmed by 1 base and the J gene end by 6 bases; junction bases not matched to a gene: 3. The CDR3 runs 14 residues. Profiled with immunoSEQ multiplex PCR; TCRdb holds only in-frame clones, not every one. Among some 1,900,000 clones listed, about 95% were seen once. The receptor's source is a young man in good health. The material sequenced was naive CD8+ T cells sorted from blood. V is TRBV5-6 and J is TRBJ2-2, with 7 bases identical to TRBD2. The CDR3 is CASSLSTSAGELFF. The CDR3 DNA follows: TGTGCCAGCAGCTTGTCCACTAGCGCCGGGGAGCTGTTTTTT.